The rows below give T cell receptor beta chains drawn from one sample of a study of blood T cell repertoires in COVID-19. Sequencing used immunoSEQ multiplex PCR; TCRdb keeps in-frame clones, though not all of them. The table includes under 200,000 clones, about four fifths detected once. The sequencing sample was made of PBMCs or T cells enriched from blood (not recorded which). The receptors stem from a man between 45 and 60 years old who had recovered from COVID-19. Both conserved end residues are part of each CDR3. D genes are given only for firm matches. A clone size is listed for some rows: how often the clone was seen (once, few, many), or a class if it is expanded.

j_gene,abundance,d_gene,v_gene,CDR3nt,CDR3aa
TRBJ2-3,few,TRBD2,TRBV29-1,TGCAGCGTTGAAGATCAGGGAGGAAGGCGGGGGGCCGTCCGACGCACAGATACGCAGTATTTT,CSVEDQGGRRGAVRRTDTQYF
TRBJ1-4,NA,NA,TRBV27,TGTGCCAGCAGTTTATCGATAACGGGGGTTCGGGAAAAACTGTTTTTT,CASSLSITGVREKLFF
TRBJ1-4,NA,NA,TRBV4-1,TGCGCCAGCAGCCAAGATCCCGCGGGGGGCGCGAATGAAAAACTGTTTTTT,CASSQDPAGGANEKLFF
TRBJ2-3,NA,NA,TRBV19,TGTGCCAGTAGGCCTAGCACCGGTGGCGGGCAGTATTTT,CASRPSTGGGQYF
TRBJ1-2,NA,NA,TRBV28,TGTGCCAGCAGTTTACTGCAGACAGGATTAAACTATGGCTACACCTTC,CASSLLQTGLNYGYTF
TRBJ2-1,NA,NA,TRBV6-5,TGTGCCAGCAGCGCCGGGGGCGGGGGATCGGGTGAGCAGTTCTTC,CASSAGGGGSGEQFF
TRBJ2-3,NA,NA,TRBV5-1,TGCGCCAGCTTGGCCGGAGGTACCACAGATACGCAGTATTTT,CASLAGGTTDTQYF
TRBJ2-2,NA,TRBD2,TRBV6-5,TGTGCCAGCAGTTACGGGCGGGGGGGCGCCGCCGGGGAGCTGTTTTTT,CASSYGRGGAAGELFF
TRBJ2-3,NA,NA,TRBV9,TGTGCCAGCAGCGAGCGGGGCACAGATACGCAGTATTTT,CASSERGTDTQYF
TRBJ2-5,NA,TRBD1,TRBV4-2,TGTGCCAGCAGCCAAGATCGGGGGACAGGGCGAGAGACCCAGTACTTC,CASSQDRGTGRETQYF
TRBJ1-1,NA,NA,TRBV19,TGTGCCAGTAGTATAAGGACAGAGTTAGCCGAAGCTTTCTTT,CASSIRTELAEAFF
TRBJ1-4,NA,NA,TRBV27,TGTGCCAGCAGTTTATCGGGGGAGGCTAATGAAAAACTGTTTTTT,CASSLSGEANEKLFF
TRBJ1-2,NA,TRBD1,TRBV18,TGTGCCAGCTCACCCGGACAGGTATATGGCTACACCTTC,CASSPGQVYGYTF
TRBJ1-1,once,NA,TRBV10-3,TGTGCCATCAGTGACAGAATGAACACTGAAGCTTTCTTT,CAISDRMNTEAFF
TRBJ1-5,NA,NA,TRBV20-1,TGCAGTGCTAGTGATCCGAATCAGCCCCAGCATTTT,CSASDPNQPQHF
TRBJ2-7,once,TRBD1,TRBV24-1,TGTGCCACTGGGACAGGGGGGTACGAGCAGTACTTC,CATGTGGYEQYF
TRBJ2-1,NA,TRBD2,TRBV19,TGTGCCAGTAGTATAGGGGGACTAGTGACTGAGCAGTTCTTC,CASSIGGLVTEQFF
TRBJ2-1,NA,NA,TRBV28,TGTGCCAGCAGCCGGGGGGCCCAGAGGTTCTTC,CASSRGAQRFF
TRBJ1-1,NA,NA,TRBV28,TGTGCCAGCAGTTTAGCGGGGGCTCAGACTGAAGCTTTCTTT,CASSLAGAQTEAFF
TRBJ1-2,NA,NA,TRBV19,TGTGCCAGTAGGTGGGGGGGCGGCCCGCGGGGAGAGTACACCTTC,CASRWGGGPRGEYTF
TRBJ2-7,NA,NA,TRBV7-3,TGTGCCCTTACGGTGAAGATATACGAGCAGTACTTC,CALTVKIYEQYF
TRBJ1-5,NA,TRBD1,TRBV5-6,TGTGCCAGCAGCACCTCGGACAGGGATAGCAATCAGCCCCAGCATTTT,CASSTSDRDSNQPQHF
TRBJ1-2,NA,NA,TRBV21-1,TGTGCCAGCAGCCCTGGGGACAGTCTCTATGGCTACACCTTC,CASSPGDSLYGYTF
TRBJ2-3,NA,TRBD2,TRBV5-6,TGTGCCAGCAGCACACCTACTAGCGGGCGGGGAGATACGCAGTATTTT,CASSTPTSGRGDTQYF
TRBJ1-5,NA,NA,TRBV12-5,TGTGCTAGTGGTTTGTACTTCGCGGTCGGGGATCAGCCCCAGCATTTT,CASGLYFAVGDQPQHF
TRBJ2-7,NA,TRBD1,TRBV6-6,TGTGCCAGCAGTTACTCGACAGGGAACGAGCAGTACTTC,CASSYSTGNEQYF
TRBJ1-3,few,NA,TRBV4-1,TGCGCCAGCAGCCAGCGAGACAGGCCGGAGGACACCATATATTTT,CASSQRDRPEDTIYF
TRBJ2-1,NA,TRBD2,TRBV6-2/TRBV6-3,TGTGCCAGCAGCCTAGCGGGGGAAATCGATGAGCAGTTCTTC,CASSLAGEIDEQFF
TRBJ2-7,NA,TRBD2,TRBV6-2/TRBV6-3,TGTGCCAGCAGTTCCGGACTAGCGGGGGTACGAACCTACGAGCAGTACTTC,CASSSGLAGVRTYEQYF
TRBJ1-1,NA,NA,TRBV28,TGTGCCAGCAGTCCTCGCAGGTACTCGAACACTGAAGCTTTCTTT,CASSPRRYSNTEAFF
TRBJ1-2,NA,NA,TRBV7-9,TGTGCCAGCAGCTCGCTCGCACAGCAGGCGTGGGGCTACACCTTC,CASSSLAQQAWGYTF
TRBJ2-5,NA,NA,TRBV4-1,TGCGCCAGCAGCCACCCACAGGGAGAGACCCAGTACTTC,CASSHPQGETQYF
TRBJ1-2,NA,TRBD1,TRBV6-5,TGTGCCAGCACCTCCGTCCGGGACAGCTATGGCTACACCTTC,CASTSVRDSYGYTF